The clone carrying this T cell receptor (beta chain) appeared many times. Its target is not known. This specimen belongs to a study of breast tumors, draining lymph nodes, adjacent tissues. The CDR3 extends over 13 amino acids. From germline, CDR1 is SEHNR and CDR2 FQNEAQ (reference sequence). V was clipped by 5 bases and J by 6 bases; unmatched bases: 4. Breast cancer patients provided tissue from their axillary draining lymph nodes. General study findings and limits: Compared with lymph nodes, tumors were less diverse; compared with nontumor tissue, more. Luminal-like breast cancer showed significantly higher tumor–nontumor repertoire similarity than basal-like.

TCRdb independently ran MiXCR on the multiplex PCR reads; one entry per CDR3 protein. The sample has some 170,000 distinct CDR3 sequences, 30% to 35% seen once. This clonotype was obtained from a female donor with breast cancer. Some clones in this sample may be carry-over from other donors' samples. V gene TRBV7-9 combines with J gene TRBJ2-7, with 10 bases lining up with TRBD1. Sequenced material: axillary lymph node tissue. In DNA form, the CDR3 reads TGTGCCAGCAGCCCCGGGACAGGGGTCGAGCAGTACTTC. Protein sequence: CASSPGTGVEQYF.